These T cell receptor beta chains were read from a single sample in a study of technical replicates of blood from a handful of donors. Data came from immunoSEQ multiplex PCR; TCRdb stores just in-frame clones and leaves some out. The sample consists of some 90,000 clones, approximately 96% of them appearing once. Sequencing was performed on T cells isolated from PBMCs. These TCRs come from a human donor in good health. The CDR3 runs from the conserved cysteine through the conserved F or W. Fields, in order: J gene, V gene, CDR3 protein.

TRBJ1-2,TRBV11-2,CASSLAVSGDPTF
TRBJ1-2,TRBV2,CASSLKQGTYGYTF
TRBJ2-5,TRBV10-1,CASSEGGIGETQYF
TRBJ1-1,TRBV6-4,CASSDSRGGNTEAFF
TRBJ2-1,TRBV6-5,CAISKGLENNEQFF
TRBJ2-3,TRBV6-6,CASSYAADTQYF
TRBJ1-4,TRBV7-9,CASSPYRTTLDEKLFF
TRBJ2-1,TRBV5-5,CASSLVEGSYNEQFF
TRBJ1-5,TRBV18,CASSPPTGQPNQPQHF
TRBJ2-4,TRBV7-3,CASPGGGNIQYF